This T cell receptor (beta chain) was found in a study of cytomegalovirus exposure and HLA in healthy donors. Broader study findings: An ancestry cluster, one associated with Asian ancestry, reportedly showed fewer N-insertions than the approximately 670-donor mean in a later analysis.

Concerning this clone: What it binds is unknown.

The CDR3 consists of 17 residues. Germline CDR1 reads SGHRS; CDR2 reads YFSETQ. Trimming shortened V by 4 bases and J by 1 base, and 18 bases separated the two germline ends. With 60 Vbeta and 13 Jbeta primers, the PCR was carried out. Per the original methods: Approximately 11 million shared chains were among some 80 million unique TCR beta chains counted in a later analysis. Assay used: immunoSEQ multiplex PCR; TCRdb lists only in-frame clones, some missing. Clone size and the V and J calls come from that table; the DNA yielded D and trimming. The repertoire table contains about 130,000 clones. The receptor comes from a woman in her forties in good health and CMV-seronegative. The genes are TRBV5-1 and TRBJ2-4; possibly TRBD1 for D (6 bases). The source material was PBMCs. CDR3 in amino acids: CASSPVSGEGAKNIQYF. Here the CDR3 DNA reads TGCGCCAGCAGCCCGGTCTCAGGGGAAGGGGCCAAAAACATTCAGTACTTC.